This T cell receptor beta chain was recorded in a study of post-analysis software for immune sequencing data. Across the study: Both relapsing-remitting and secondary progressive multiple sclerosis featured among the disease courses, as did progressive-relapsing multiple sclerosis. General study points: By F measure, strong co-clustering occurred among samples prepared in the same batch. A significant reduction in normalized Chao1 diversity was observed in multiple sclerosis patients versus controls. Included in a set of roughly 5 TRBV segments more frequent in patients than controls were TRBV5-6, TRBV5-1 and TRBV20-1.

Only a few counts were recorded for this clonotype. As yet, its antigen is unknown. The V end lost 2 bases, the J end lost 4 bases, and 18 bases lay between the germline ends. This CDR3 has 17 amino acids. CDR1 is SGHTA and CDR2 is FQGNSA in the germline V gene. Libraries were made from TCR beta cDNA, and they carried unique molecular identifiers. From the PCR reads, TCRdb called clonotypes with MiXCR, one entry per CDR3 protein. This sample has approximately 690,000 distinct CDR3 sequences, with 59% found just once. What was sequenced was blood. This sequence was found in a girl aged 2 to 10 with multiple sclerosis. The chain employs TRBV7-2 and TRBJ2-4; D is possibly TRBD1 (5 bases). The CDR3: CASSLMAGGAGKNIQYF. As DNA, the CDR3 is TGTGCCAGCAGCTTAATGGCCGGTGGGGCTGGGAAAAACATTCAGTACTTC.